What follows describes a single TCR beta chain. Its target is unknown. One junction end does not reproduce the germline sequence, and a read error may be involved. This sample was included in a study of tumor-infiltrating lymphocytes in primary liver carcinoma. Study-level background: Resection treated the patients' primary liver carcinoma. Study-level findings and limits: Significantly larger top-250-clone fractions were found in tumors than in blood (p = 0.039). The use of bulk unsorted samples meant that CD4+ and CD8+ repertoires were not compared.

Germline DNA was also extracted, and blood RNA was taken from unsorted whole blood. Patients carried chronic HBV infection without prior treatment. Making TCR beta cDNA involved approximately 0.5 ug total RNA and a constant-region primer. Three-round nested multiplex PCR performed with slightly modified ARM-PCR produced the TCR beta libraries. TCRdb reprocessed the multiplex PCR reads via MiXCR and lists one record per CDR3 protein. This sample yields about 350,000 distinct CDR3 sequences, of which approximately 65% are seen a single time; roughly 6% belongs to the top ten. The source of this sequence is a man aged 35-49 years with primary liver carcinoma and hepatitis B virus infection. Sequenced input: peripheral blood.

The CDR3 loop is CANSFANSSCEQYF. CDR3 nucleotide sequence: TGTGCCAACAGTTTTGCAAATAGCTCTTGCGAGCAGTACTTC. This rearrangement joins TRBV12-3 or TRBV12-4 to TRBJ2-7, with D unresolved. The CDR3 is 14 residues long.